Sequencing of this T cell receptor beta chain was carried out in a study of T cells in localized non-small cell lung cancer. V trimming: 0 bases; J trimming: 10 bases; junction bases outside the gene matches: 9. Looked up from germline, CDR1 is SGHRS and CDR2 is YFSETQ. The CDR3 is 14 amino acids. Only in-frame clones appear in the TCRdb table, and some are missing; sequencing was by immunoSEQ multiplex PCR. Here the sample spans around 24,000 clones, roughly nine tenths being singletons. The sequence was collected from a male donor at least 60 years old with stage I squamous cell lung carcinoma. The material sequenced was peripheral blood, taken before any cancer treatment. This rearrangement joins TRBV5-1 to TRBJ1-2, with 7 bases aligning to TRBD1. CDR3 nucleotide sequence: TGCGCCAGCAGCTTGGGAGTGGGACAGCTAATCTACACCTTC. The encoded protein is CASSLGVGQLIYTF.